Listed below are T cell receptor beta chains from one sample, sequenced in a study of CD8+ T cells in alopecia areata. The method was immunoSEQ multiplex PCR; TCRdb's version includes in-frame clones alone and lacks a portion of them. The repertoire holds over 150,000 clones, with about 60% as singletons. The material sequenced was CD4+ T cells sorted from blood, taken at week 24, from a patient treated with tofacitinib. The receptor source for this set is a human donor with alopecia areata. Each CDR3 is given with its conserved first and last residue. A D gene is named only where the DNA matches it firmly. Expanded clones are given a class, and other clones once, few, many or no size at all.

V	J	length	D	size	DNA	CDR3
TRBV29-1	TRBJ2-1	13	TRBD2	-	TGCAGCGCTAGCGGGGGCAGGGACAATGAGCAGTTCTTC	CSASGGRDNEQFF
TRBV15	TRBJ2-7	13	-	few	TGTGCCACCAGTGATGTGAGTGGGTTCGAGCAGTACTTC	CATSDVSGFEQYF
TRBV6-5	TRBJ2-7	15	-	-	TGTGCCAGCAGTCGAACCCCTGGCAGGCCGGACGAGCAGTACTTC	CASSRTPGRPDEQYF
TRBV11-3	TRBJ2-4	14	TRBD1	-	TGTGCCAGCAGCTTAGGGGACAGGGGAGACATTCAGTACTTC	CASSLGDRGDIQYF
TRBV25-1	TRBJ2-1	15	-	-	TGTGCCAGCAGTGAAGGGCAGCTGGGATACAATGAGCAGTTCTTC	CASSEGQLGYNEQFF
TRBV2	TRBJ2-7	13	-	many	TGTGCCAGCAGTGAACTAAATCGTGGCGAGCAGTACTTC	CASSELNRGEQYF
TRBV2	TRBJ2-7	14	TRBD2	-	TGTGCCAGCCAAGCGGGGGGGCCGATGCACGAGCAGTACTTC	CASQAGGPMHEQYF
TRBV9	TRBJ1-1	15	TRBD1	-	TGTGCCAGCAGCCCCCGACAGGGATCTGTCACTGAAGCTTTCTTT	CASSPRQGSVTEAFF
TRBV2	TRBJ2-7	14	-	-	TGTGCCAGCAGTGAGCACGGGGGCTCCTACGAGCAGTACTTC	CASSEHGGSYEQYF
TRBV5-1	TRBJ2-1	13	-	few	TGCGCCAGCAGAGGGACGGAGTACAATGAGCAGTTCTTC	CASRGTEYNEQFF
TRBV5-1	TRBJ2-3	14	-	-	TGCGCCAGCACCGAAGGAGTGGGGGGAGATACGCAGTATTTT	CASTEGVGGDTQYF
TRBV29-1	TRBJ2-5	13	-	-	TGCAGCACTTCTCACGGGACAAAAGAGACCCAGTACTTC	CSTSHGTKETQYF
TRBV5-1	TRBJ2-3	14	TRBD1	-	TGCGCCAGCAGCACAGGGGGTCGCACAGATACGCAGTATTTT	CASSTGGRTDTQYF
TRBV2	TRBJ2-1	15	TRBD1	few	TGTGCCAGCCCCGCAGGGGGACAGGGCGATAATGAGCAGTTCTTC	CASPAGGQGDNEQFF
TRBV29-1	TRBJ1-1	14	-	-	TGCAGCGCTGCCTCGGGGGGGGTTCGGACTGAAGCTTTCTTT	CSAASGGVRTEAFF
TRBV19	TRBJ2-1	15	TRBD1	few	TGTGCCAGTAGTATGGCGACAGGGGGACTCAATGAGCAGTTCTTC	CASSMATGGLNEQFF
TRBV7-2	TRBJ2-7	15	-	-	TGTGCCAGCAGCCCTGGGGGATCTATAGCCCACGAGCAGTACTTC	CASSPGGSIAHEQYF
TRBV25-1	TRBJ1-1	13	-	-	TGTGCCAGCAGTGTGACAGGGAACACTGAAGCTTTCTTT	CASSVTGNTEAFF
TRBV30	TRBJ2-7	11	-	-	TGTGCCTCATCTACACACTACGAGCAGTACTTC	CASSTHYEQYF
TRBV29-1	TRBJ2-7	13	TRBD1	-	TGCAGCGTAAGGACAGGGGGGATCTACGAGCAGTACTTC	CSVRTGGIYEQYF
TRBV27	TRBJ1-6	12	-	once	TGTGCCAGCAGTTTATTTAATTCACCCCTCCACTTT	CASSLFNSPLHF
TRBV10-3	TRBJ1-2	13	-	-	TGTGCCATCAGTGAGGACCTGACGGCGGGCTACACCTTC	CAISEDLTAGYTF
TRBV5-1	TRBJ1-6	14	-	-	TGCGCCAGCAGCTTGGAGGGGAACTATTCACCCCTCCACTTT	CASSLEGNYSPLHF
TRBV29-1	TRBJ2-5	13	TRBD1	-	TGCAGCGTCGATAGACAGGGACAAGAGACCCAGTACTTC	CSVDRQGQETQYF
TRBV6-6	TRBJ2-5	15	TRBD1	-	TGTGCCAGCAGTTATTGGGACAGGGGGCAAGAGACCCAGTACTTC	CASSYWDRGQETQYF
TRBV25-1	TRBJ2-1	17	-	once	TGTGCCAGCAGTTTCGAGTGGACAACGAAAAATTACAATGAGCAGTTCTTC	CASSFEWTTKNYNEQFF
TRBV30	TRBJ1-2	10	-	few	TGTGCCGGGGCCACGGGCGGCTACACCTTC	CAGATGGYTF
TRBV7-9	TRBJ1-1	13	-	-	TGTGCCAGCAGCCCAAGAGCGAACACTGAAGCTTTCTTT	CASSPRANTEAFF
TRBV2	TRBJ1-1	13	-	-	TGTGCCAGCAGTTGGGCAGGGAACACTGAAGCTTTCTTT	CASSWAGNTEAFF
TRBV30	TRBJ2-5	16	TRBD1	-	TGTGCCTGGAGTGCCTGGGACAGGGGGTACGATGAGACCCAGTACTTC	CAWSAWDRGYDETQYF
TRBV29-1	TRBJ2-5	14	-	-	TGCAGCGTAAGGAACAGGGCTCCCAAAGAGACCCAGTACTTC	CSVRNRAPKETQYF
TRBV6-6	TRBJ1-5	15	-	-	TGTGCCAGCCGGGGCCAACCGGGCCCCCGTCAGCCCCAGCATTTT	CASRGQPGPRQPQHF
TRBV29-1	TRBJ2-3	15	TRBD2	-	TGCAGCGTTGCGCGGGGGGGCCGGGACACAGATACGCAGTATTTT	CSVARGGRDTDTQYF
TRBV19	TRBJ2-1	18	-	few	TGTGCCAGTAGTATAGTTGGTAAAACTGGAAGCTCCTACAATGAGCAGTTCTTC	CASSIVGKTGSSYNEQFF
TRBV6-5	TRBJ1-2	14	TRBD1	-	TGTGCCAGCAGGTCCGGACAGGCCTTTTATGGCTACACCTTC	CASRSGQAFYGYTF
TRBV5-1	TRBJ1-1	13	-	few	TGCGCCAGCAGCTCAGGTAAGGGCACTGAAGCTTTCTTT	CASSSGKGTEAFF
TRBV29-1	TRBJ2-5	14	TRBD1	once	TGCAGCGTTGCCGCCGGGACAGGGATGAAGACCCAGTACTTC	CSVAAGTGMKTQYF
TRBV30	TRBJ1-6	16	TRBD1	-	TGTGCCTGGAGATGGGGACAGGGACGAGGGCATTCACCCCTCCACTTT	CAWRWGQGRGHSPLHF
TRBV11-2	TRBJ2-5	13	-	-	TGTGCCAGCAGCTTAGGGACGGCTGAGACCCAGTACTTC	CASSLGTAETQYF
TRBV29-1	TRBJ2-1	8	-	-	TGCAGCGTTGAAGGGGTGGTCTTC	CSVEGVVF
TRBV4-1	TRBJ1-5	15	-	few	TGCGCCAGCAGCCAAGAGTATGACGGGAATCAGCCCCAGCATTTT	CASSQEYDGNQPQHF
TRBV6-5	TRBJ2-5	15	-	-	TGTGCCAGCAGTTGGGGTGGCAGGGTGGTAGAGACCCAGTACTTC	CASSWGGRVVETQYF
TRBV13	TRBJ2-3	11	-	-	TGTGCCAGCAGCCAAGGACGCCAGGGCGATTTT	CASSQGRQGDF
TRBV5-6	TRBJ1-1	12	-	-	TGTGCCAGCAGTCGTCAGGACACTGAAGCTTTCTTT	CASSRQDTEAFF
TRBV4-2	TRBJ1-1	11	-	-	TGTGCCAGCAGCCAAGAGACTGAAGCTTTCTTT	CASSQETEAFF
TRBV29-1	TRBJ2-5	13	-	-	TGCAGCGTCCGCAGGGGTCCCGGAGAGACCCAGTACTTC	CSVRRGPGETQYF
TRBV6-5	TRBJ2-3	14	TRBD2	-	TGTGCCAGCGGTAAGACTAGCCGCACAGATACGCAGTATTTT	CASGKTSRTDTQYF
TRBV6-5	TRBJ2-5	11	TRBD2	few	TGTGCCAGCAGTCCCGGGACTAGCGTGTACTTC	CASSPGTSVYF
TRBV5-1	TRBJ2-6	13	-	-	TGCGCCAGCAGCTTAGATGGGGCCAACGTCCTGACTTTC	CASSLDGANVLTF
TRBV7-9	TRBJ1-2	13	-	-	TGTGCCAGCAGCATGAGAAGGAGCTATGGCTACACCTTC	CASSMRRSYGYTF
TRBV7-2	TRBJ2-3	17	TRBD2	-	TGTGCCAGCAGGCTAGCCCCAGCGGGGGGTTCCACAGATACGCAGTATTTT	CASRLAPAGGSTDTQYF
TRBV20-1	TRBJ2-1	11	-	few	TGCAGTGCCTTCCTAGCTCCTGAGCAGTTCTTC	CSAFLAPEQFF
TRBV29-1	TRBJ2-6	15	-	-	TGCAGCGTTCTCTCCGGGTACTCTGGGGCCAACGTCCTGACTTTC	CSVLSGYSGANVLTF